This TCR beta chain was identified in a study of cytomegalovirus exposure and HLA in healthy donors. PCR amplification relied on 60 Vbeta primers (plus 13 Jbeta primers). The data were produced by immunoSEQ multiplex PCR, yet TCRdb's version contains in-frame clones alone and is incomplete. The sample shows 150,000 to 200,000 clones, approximately 82% of them seen only once. In its sample, this clone was seen once. Sequenced: PBMCs. The clonotype was recovered from a woman between 18 and 29 years old in good health and CMV-seropositive.

This CDR3 is CASSQGTSGGPLETQYF. The CDR3 DNA reads TGTGCCAGCAGCCAAGGGACTAGCGGGGGGCCATTAGAGACCCAGTACTTC. The chain recombines TRBV9 with TRBJ2-5; TRBD2 agrees at 15 bases. The ends lost 4 bases at V and 4 bases at J; junction bases unmatched: 8. The CDR3 runs 17 residues. CDR1 is SGDLS and CDR2 is YYNGEE in the germline V gene.